This entry lists 10 T cell receptor beta chains sequenced from one sample in a study of CD8+CD57+ T cells in acquired aplastic anemia. Researchers used genomic DNA as the template to profile TCR beta VDJ and CDR3. TCRdb re-analysed the reads in MiXCR, keeping a single row per CDR3 protein. This table holds 95,000 to 120,000 distinct CDR3 sequences, less than 65% found once. Sequencing was performed on sorted CD4+, CD8+, or CD8+CD57+ T cells (not recorded which) from PBMCs. Receptors originate from a human donor in good health, serving as a control.

This clonotype was picked up a small number of times. The J gene is TRBJ2-3, the V gene TRBV7-3; D remains ambiguous. Germline assignment: CDR1 SGHTA and CDR2 FQGTGA. Trimming stripped 6 bases from V and 6 bases from J, with 7 bases between. The CDR3 sequence is 11 residues long. The CDR3 is CASSLEDTQYF. In nucleotides, the CDR3 is TGTGCCAGCAGTCTAGAGGATACGCAGTATTTT. The entire variable domain, with the rest obtained from reference TRBV7-3 and TRBJ2-3, is as follows: GAGVSQTPSNKVTEKGKYVELRCDPISGHTALYWYRQSLGQGPEFLIYFQGTGAADDSGLPNDRFFAVRPEGSVSTLKIQRTERGDSAVYLCASSLEDTQYFGPGTRLTVL.

The table lists this clonotype with many counts. Here the CDR3 reads CASSLGTTTEAFF. In DNA form, the CDR3 reads TGTGCCAGCAGTTTAGGGACAACCACTGAAGCTTTCTTT. V and J are TRBV12-3 or TRBV12-4 and TRBJ1-1; TRBD1 is a possible D gene (5 bases). This CDR3 has 13 amino acids. V shed 1 base and J shed 4 bases, with 7 bases lying between them.

This clonotype was seen ten or more times. The chain uses TRBV7-6 and TRBJ2-2; the D is unclear. The CDR3 has 13 amino acids. The germline CDR1 and CDR2 sequences are SGHVS and FNYEAQ. V was shortened by 4 bases and J by 1 base, with 4 bases between the two germline ends. Here the CDR3 reads CASSYENTGELFF. DNA of the CDR3: TGTGCCAGCAGCTACGAGAACACCGGGGAGCTGTTTTTT.

The V and J genes are TRBV20-1 and TRBJ2-7; TRBD2 matches 11 bases. The CDR3 contains 15 residues. Germline CDR1 is DFQATT and CDR2 is SNEGSKA (reference sequence). J lost 3 bases, V lost 0 bases, and 4 bases had no gene match. CDR3 sequence: CSARDGTSGGYEQYF. CDR3 coding DNA: TGCAGTGCTAGAGACGGGACTAGCGGAGGCTACGAGCAGTACTTC.

This clonotype was counted a few times. CDR3 DNA sequence: TGCGCCAGCAGCCAATGGGGCCTAGCGGGGGGCCGGGGGGAGCTGTTTTTT. Encoded protein: CASSQWGLAGGRGELFF. The V gene is TRBV4-1, the J gene TRBJ2-2; 11 bases are a match to TRBD2. Germline V gene lookup returns CDR1 MGHRA and CDR2 YSYEKL. V shed 2 bases, J shed 8 bases, and the junction held 10 bases outside the gene matches. The CDR3 consists of 17 residues.

The chain has TRBV11-1 and TRBJ2-1; D remains ambiguous. V lost 1 base, J lost 7 bases, and 11 bases lay in between. The CDR3 is made up of 14 amino acids. Germline CDR1 SGHAT, CDR2 FQDESV (reference sequence). The CDR3 DNA sequence: TGTGCCAGCAGCTTAGTTAGCTCCGGGAATGAGCAGTTCTTC. It yields the protein CASSLVSSGNEQFF. Drawing the rest from reference TRBV11-1 and TRBJ2-1, the complete variable domain is EAEVAQSPRYKITEKSQAVAFWCDPISGHATLYWYRQILGQGPELLVQFQDESVVDDSQLPKDRFSAERLKGVDSTLKIQPAELGDSAMYLCASSLVSSGNEQFFGPGTRLTVL.

About this clonotype: Germline and junction disagree at one end, which may indicate a read error. V and J are TRBV2 and TRBJ1-1; D remains unclear. The CDR3 contains 14 residues. Looked up from germline, CDR1 is SNHLY and CDR2 is FYNNEI. The CDR3 DNA is TGTGCCAGCAGGGCAGGTTGGGTGAACACTGAAGCTTCCTTT. It is translated as CASRAGWVNTEASF.

V gene TRBV29-1 combines with J gene TRBJ2-2; D is ambiguous. The germline gives CDR1 SQVTM, CDR2 ANQGSEA. This CDR3 has 12 residues. The CDR3, as DNA: TGCAACGTCCATGATAGCACCGGGGAGCTGTTTTTT. Its translation is CNVHDSTGELFF.

Concerning this clonotype: A read error may explain this, as a much larger clone is one base away. The chain joins TRBV4-3 to TRBJ1-2; 7 bases align to TRBD1. The CDR3 length is 15 residues. Germline trimming cut 3 bases from V and 5 bases from J; bases unmatched to any gene: 9. CDR1 is LGHNA and CDR2 is YSLEER in the germline V gene. CDR3 sequence: CASSQDRDSSYGYTF. The CDR3 region has the DNA TGCGCCAGCAGCCAGGACCGGGACAGCTCGTATGGCTACACCTTC.

On this clonotype: The junction and the germline gene differ at one end; a read error may be behind it. The chain is built from TRBV19 and TRBJ1-6; D is unresolved. The CDR3 is 14 residues long. Germline V CDR1 and CDR2: LNHDA, SQIVND (reference sequence). Here the CDR3 reads CPSSMVSDNSPLHF. The CDR3, as DNA: TGTCCCAGTAGTATGGTGTCAGATAACTCACCCCTCCACTTT.